Listed below are T cell receptor beta chains from one sample, sequenced in a study of blood T cell repertoires in COVID-19. Assay used: immunoSEQ multiplex PCR; TCRdb lists only in-frame clones, some missing. The sample gives 40,000 to 55,000 clones, under 95% of which show up once; just under 6.5% is in the top ten. Sample: peripheral blood. These receptor sequences come from a man between 65 and 80 years old with active COVID-19. CDR3s include the opening cysteine and the closing phenylalanine or tryptophan. The order of the fields is V gene, clone size, D gene, J gene, CDR3 DNA, CDR3 protein. D genes are given only for firm matches. For some rows the clone size is stated as once, few or many, or as a class when expanded; others skip it.

TRBV4-2	-	TRBD2	TRBJ2-3	TGTGCCAGCAGCCAGGGACTAGAGGCGCAGTATTTT	CASSQGLEAQYF
TRBV19	-	TRBD1	TRBJ2-3	TGTGCCAGTAGTTCTGGACAGGAAAGACGAAATACGCAGTATTTT	CASSSGQERRNTQYF
TRBV19	-	TRBD1	TRBJ1-2	TGTGCCAGTAGTCTATGGACAGGGTATGGCTACACCTTC	CASSLWTGYGYTF
TRBV9	-	-	TRBJ2-2	TGTGCCAGCAGCGATCCCTCGAACACCGGGGAGCTGTTTTTT	CASSDPSNTGELFF
TRBV15	-	TRBD2	TRBJ2-5	TGTGCCACCAGCACCGTAGGACTAGCGGGGAGGGAGACCCAGTACTTC	CATSTVGLAGRETQYF
TRBV28	-	-	TRBJ2-5	TGTGCCAGCACTACACCAACACAAGGGAGAACCCAGTACTTC	CASTTPTQGRTQYF
TRBV30	-	-	TRBJ2-7	TGTGCCTGGAAATCCGGGACGGAGGGATCCGAGCAGTACTTC	CAWKSGTEGSEQYF
TRBV20-1	-	TRBD1	TRBJ1-2	TGCAGTGCTAGTAGCCGGGACAGCGTTTCGAACTATGGCTACACCTTC	CSASSRDSVSNYGYTF
TRBV10-3	-	TRBD2	TRBJ2-1	TGTGCCATCAGAGAGGCTAGCGGGGGGAAAGAGCAGTTCTTC	CAIREASGGKEQFF
TRBV5-1	-	-	TRBJ1-1	TGCGCCAGCAGCTTGGTCGTGGCAGGGAACACTGAAGCTTTCTTT	CASSLVVAGNTEAFF
TRBV15	-	TRBD1	TRBJ1-1	TGTGCCACCAGCAGAGAGTCCCGCTGGATAGGGGGCGGTGAAGCTTTCTTT	CATSRESRWIGGGEAFF
TRBV28	once	-	TRBJ2-1	TGTGCCAGCAGTTCCCCCGGTAGCAGGGCTGACAATGAGCAGTTCTTC	CASSSPGSRADNEQFF
TRBV19	-	-	TRBJ2-6	TGTGCCAGTAAGAGAACAGGGCGGACTGGGGCCAACGTCCTGACTTTC	CASKRTGRTGANVLTF
TRBV7-9	-	TRBD1	TRBJ1-3	TGTGCCAGCAGCGCCCCCTCGGAGGGACAGGCTGGAAACACCATATATTTT	CASSAPSEGQAGNTIYF
TRBV2	-	TRBD1	TRBJ2-5	TGTGCCAGCAGTGGGACAGGTGGACCAGGGGTTCAAGAGACCCAGTACTTC	CASSGTGGPGVQETQYF
TRBV5-6	-	TRBD1	TRBJ1-5	TGTGCCAGCAGCTTGAGAGGGACAGGCCGTCAGCCCCAGCATTTT	CASSLRGTGRQPQHF
TRBV11-2	-	TRBD1	TRBJ2-1	TGTGCCAGCAGCTCGATACAGGGGTGGGGTGAGCAGTTCTTC	CASSSIQGWGEQFF
TRBV28	-	TRBD1	TRBJ1-2	TGTGCCAGCAGTCCGGGACAGGGGGCGCGCATCGATGGCTACACCTTC	CASSPGQGARIDGYTF
TRBV7-8	once	-	TRBJ2-5	TGTGCCAGCAGCTCCCTACCACAAGAGACCCAGTACTTC	CASSSLPQETQYF
TRBV2	-	-	TRBJ2-3	TGTGCCAGCAGGGAAATTCTAGTCACAGATACGCAGTATTTT	CASREILVTDTQYF
TRBV7-2	-	-	TRBJ1-4	TGTGCCAGCAGCTTAAGGAGGGCAACTAATGAAAAACTGTTTTTT	CASSLRRATNEKLFF
TRBV5-6	-	-	TRBJ2-5	TGTGCCAGCAGCACTGGCGGACAAGAGACCCAGTACTTC	CASSTGGQETQYF
TRBV12-3/TRBV12-4	-	-	TRBJ1-6	TGTGCCAGCAGTCTCCCCCTGAGCCCCCTCCACTTT	CASSLPLSPLHF
TRBV6-5	-	-	TRBJ1-4	TGTGCCAGCAGTTCCGCCGGGGGGGGTTGGGAAAAACTGTTTTTT	CASSSAGGGWEKLFF
TRBV10-3	-	-	TRBJ2-5	TGTGCCATCAGACAGGGAACACAAGAGACCCAGTACTTC	CAIRQGTQETQYF
TRBV5-1	-	TRBD1	TRBJ1-3	TGCGCCAGCAGCCGGGAGGGGGCCGACTCTGGAAACACCATATATTTT	CASSREGADSGNTIYF
TRBV28	-	-	TRBJ2-2	TGTGCCAGCAGTTTATCTGCGAACACCGGGGAGCTGTTTTTT	CASSLSANTGELFF
TRBV3-1/TRBV3-2	-	-	TRBJ2-7	TGTGCCAGCAGCTTTAATTATGAGCAGTACTTC	CASSFNYEQYF